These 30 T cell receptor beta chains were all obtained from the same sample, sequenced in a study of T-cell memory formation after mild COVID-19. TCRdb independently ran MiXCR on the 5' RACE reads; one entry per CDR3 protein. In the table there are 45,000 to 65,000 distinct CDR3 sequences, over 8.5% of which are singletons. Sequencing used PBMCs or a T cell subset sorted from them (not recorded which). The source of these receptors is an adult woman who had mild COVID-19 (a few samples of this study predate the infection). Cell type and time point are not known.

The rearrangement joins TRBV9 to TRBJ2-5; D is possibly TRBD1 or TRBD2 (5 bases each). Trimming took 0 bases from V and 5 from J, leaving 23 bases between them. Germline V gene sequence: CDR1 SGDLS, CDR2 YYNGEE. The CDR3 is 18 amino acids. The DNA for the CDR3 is TGTGCCAGCAGCGTAGCGCCCACCGGGACGCACCAAGGGGAGACCCAGTACTTC. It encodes CASSVAPTGTHQGETQYF.

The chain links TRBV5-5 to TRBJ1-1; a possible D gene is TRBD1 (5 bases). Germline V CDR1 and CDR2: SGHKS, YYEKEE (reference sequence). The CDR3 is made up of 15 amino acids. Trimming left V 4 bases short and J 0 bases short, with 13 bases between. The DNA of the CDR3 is TGTGCCAGCAGCCCGGACAATACAATGAACACTGAAGCTTTCTTT. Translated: CASSPDNTMNTEAFF.

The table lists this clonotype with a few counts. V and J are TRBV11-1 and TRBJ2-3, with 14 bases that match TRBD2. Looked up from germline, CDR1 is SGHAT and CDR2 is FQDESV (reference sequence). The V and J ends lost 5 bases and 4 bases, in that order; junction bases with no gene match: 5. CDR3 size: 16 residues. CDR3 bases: TGTGCCAGCAGCCCCGGGACTAGCGGGAGATCAGATACGCAGTATTTT. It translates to CASSPGTSGRSDTQYF.

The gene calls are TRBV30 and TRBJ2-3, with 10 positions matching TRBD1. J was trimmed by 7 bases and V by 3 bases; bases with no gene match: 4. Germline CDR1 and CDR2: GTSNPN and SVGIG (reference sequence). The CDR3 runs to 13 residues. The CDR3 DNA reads TGTGCCTGGAGAGGGACAGGGGTTTATACGCAGTATTTT. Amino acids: CAWRGTGVYTQYF.

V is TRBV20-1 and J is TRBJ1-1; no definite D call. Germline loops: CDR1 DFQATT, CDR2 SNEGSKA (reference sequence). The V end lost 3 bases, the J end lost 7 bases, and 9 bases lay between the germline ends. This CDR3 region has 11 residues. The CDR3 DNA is TGCAGTGCTAGTGGCAGCAATGAAGCTTTCTTT. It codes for CSASGSNEAFF.

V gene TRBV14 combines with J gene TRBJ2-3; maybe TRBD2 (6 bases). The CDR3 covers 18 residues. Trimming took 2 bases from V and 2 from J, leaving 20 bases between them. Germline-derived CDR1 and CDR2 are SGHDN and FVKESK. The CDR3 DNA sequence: TGTGCCAGCAGCCAAAATCCGGGATGGAAGGGACTCACAGATACGCAGTATTTT. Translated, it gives CASSQNPGWKGLTDTQYF.

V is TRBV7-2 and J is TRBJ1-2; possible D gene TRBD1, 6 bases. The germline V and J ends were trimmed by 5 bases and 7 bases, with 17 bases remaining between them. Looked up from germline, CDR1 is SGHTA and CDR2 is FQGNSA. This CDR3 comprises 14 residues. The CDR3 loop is CASSAEGGVGGYTF. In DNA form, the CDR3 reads TGTGCCAGCAGCGCAGAGGGGGGCGTGGGTGGCTACACCTTC. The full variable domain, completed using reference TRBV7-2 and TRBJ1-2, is GAGVSQSPSNKVTEKGKDVELRCDPISGHTALYWYRQSLGQGLEFLIYFQGNSAPDKSGLPSDRFSAERTGGSVSTLTIQRTQQEDSAVYLCASSAEGGVGGYTFGSGTRLTVV.

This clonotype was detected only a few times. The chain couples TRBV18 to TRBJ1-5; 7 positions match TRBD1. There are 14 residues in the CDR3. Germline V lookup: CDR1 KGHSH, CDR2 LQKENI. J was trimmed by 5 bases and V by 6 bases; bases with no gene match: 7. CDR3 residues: CASSADRVHQPQHF. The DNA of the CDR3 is TGTGCCAGCTCCGCCGACAGGGTTCATCAGCCCCAGCATTTT.

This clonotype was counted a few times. As DNA, the CDR3 is TGTGCCTGGAGTAGGTTTGAGAATCAGCCCCAGCATTTT. As protein: CAWSRFENQPQHF. The V call is TRBV30, the J call TRBJ1-5, with D hard to call. The V end was cut by 2 bases, the J end by 4 bases, with 9 bases between. The CDR3 spans 13 residues. Germline lookup yields CDR1 GTSNPN and CDR2 SVGIG (reference sequence).

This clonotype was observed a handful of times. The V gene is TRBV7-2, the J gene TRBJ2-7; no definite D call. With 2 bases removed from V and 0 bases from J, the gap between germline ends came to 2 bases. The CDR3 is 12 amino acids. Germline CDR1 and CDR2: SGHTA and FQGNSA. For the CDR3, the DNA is TGTGCCAGCAGCTTAAACTCCTACGAGCAGTACTTC. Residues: CASSLNSYEQYF.

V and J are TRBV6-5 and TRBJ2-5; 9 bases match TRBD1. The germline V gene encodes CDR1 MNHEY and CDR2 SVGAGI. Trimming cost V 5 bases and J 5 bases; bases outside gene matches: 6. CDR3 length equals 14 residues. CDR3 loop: CASSRQGVRETQYF. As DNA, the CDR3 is TGTGCCAGCAGTAGACAGGGGGTTAGGGAGACCCAGTACTTC.

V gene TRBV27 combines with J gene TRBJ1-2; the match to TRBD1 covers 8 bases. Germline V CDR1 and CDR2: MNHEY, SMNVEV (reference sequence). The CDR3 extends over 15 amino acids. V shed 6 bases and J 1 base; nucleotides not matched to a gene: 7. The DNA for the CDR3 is TGTGCCAGCAGCTGGGACAGGTTGGATAACTATGGCTACACCTTC. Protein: CASSWDRLDNYGYTF.

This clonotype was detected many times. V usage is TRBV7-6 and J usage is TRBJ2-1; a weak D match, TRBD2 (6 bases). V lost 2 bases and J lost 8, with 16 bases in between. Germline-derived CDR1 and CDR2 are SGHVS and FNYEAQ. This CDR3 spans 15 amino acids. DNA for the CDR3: TGTGCCAGCAGCTTAAGGGTAGCGGTGGACGATGAGCAGTTCTTC. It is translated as CASSLRVAVDDEQFF.

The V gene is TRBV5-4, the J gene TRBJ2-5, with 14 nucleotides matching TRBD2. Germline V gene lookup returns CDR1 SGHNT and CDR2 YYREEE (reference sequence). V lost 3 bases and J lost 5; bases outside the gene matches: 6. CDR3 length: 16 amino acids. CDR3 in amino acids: CASSSGTSGSYETQYF. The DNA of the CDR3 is TGTGCCAGCAGCTCCGGGACTAGCGGGAGTTATGAGACCCAGTACTTC.

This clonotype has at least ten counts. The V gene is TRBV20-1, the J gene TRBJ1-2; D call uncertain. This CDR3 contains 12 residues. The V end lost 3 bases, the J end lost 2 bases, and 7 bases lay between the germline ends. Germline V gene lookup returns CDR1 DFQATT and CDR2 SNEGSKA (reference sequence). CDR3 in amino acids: CSASSDNYGYTF. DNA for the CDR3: TGCAGTGCTAGTTCGGACAACTATGGCTACACCTTC.

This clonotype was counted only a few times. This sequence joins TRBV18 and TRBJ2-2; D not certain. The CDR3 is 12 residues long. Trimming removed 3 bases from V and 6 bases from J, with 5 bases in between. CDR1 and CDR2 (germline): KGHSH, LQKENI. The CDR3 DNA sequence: TGTGCCAGCTCACCCGCCGCCGGGGAGCTGTTTTTT. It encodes CASSPAAGELFF.

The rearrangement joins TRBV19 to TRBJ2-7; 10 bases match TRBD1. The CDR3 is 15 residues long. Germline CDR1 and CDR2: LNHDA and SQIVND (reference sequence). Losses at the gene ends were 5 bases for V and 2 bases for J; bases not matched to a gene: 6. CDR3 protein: CASSFRDRGPYEQYF. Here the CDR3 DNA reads TGTGCCAGTAGTTTCCGGGACAGGGGACCCTACGAGCAGTACTTC.

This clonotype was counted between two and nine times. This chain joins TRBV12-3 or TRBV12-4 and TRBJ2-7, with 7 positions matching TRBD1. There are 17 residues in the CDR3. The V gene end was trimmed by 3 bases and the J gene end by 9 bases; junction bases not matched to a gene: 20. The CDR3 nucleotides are TGTGCCAGCAGTTTTCACCTCCGGGACAGCAGACGGTCTGTGCAGTACTTC. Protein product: CASSFHLRDSRRSVQYF.

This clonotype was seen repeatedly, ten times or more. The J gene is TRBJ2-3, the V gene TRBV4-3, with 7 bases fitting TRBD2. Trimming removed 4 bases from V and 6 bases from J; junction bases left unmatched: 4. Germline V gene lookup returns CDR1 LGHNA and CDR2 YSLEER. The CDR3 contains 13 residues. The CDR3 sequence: CASSPAGADTQYF. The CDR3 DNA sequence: TGCGCCAGCAGCCCCGCGGGAGCGGATACGCAGTATTTT.

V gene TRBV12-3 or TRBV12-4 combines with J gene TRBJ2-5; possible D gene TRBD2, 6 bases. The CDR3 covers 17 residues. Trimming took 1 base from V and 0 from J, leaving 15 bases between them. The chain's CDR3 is CASSLGSGSPYQETQYF. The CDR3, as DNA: TGTGCCAGCAGTTTAGGATCCGGGAGTCCCTACCAAGAGACCCAGTACTTC.

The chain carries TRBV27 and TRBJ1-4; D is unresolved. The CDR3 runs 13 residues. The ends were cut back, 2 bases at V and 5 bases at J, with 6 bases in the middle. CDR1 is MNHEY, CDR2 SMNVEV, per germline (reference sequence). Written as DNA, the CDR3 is TGTGCCAGCAGTTTAATCCGGAATGAAAAACTGTTTTTT. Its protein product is CASSLIRNEKLFF.

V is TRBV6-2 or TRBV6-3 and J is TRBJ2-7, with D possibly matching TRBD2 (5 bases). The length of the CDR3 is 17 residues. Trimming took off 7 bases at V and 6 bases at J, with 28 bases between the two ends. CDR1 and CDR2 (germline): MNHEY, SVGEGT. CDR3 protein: CASISRRRTATSGEQYF. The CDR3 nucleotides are TGTGCCAGCATATCTCGGAGGCGGACGGCTACATCGGGCGAGCAGTACTTC.

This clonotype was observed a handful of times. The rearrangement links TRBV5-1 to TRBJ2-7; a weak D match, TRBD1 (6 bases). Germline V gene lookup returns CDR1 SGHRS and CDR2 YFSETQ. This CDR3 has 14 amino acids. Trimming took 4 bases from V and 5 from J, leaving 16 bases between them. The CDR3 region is CASSPRTVSDEQYF. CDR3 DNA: TGCGCCAGCAGCCCTAGGACAGTGAGCGACGAGCAGTACTTC.

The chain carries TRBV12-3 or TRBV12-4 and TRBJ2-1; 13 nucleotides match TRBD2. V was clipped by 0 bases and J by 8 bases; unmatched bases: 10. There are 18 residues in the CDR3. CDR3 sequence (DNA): TGTGCCAGCAGTTTAGCACTAGCGGGGGGGCCGGTCCCCCATGAGCAGTTCTTC. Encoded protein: CASSLALAGGPVPHEQFF.

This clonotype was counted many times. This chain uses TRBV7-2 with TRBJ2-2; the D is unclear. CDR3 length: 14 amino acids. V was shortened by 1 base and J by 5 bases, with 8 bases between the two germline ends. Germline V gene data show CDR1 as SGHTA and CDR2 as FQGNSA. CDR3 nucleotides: TGTGCCAGCAGCTTAGATTCCGGAACCGGGGAGCTGTTTTTT. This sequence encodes CASSLDSGTGELFF.

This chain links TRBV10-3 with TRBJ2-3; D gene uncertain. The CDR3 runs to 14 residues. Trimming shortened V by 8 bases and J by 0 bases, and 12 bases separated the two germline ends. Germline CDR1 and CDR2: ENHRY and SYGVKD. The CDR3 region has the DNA TGTGCCATCTCGGGCCCTACTAGCACAGATACGCAGTATTTT. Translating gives CAISGPTSTDTQYF.

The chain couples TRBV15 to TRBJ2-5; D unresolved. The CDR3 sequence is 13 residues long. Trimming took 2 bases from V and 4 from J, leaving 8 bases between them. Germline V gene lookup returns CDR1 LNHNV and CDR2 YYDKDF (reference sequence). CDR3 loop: CATSRSPLETQYF. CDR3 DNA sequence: TGTGCCACCAGCAGATCCCCATTAGAGACCCAGTACTTC.

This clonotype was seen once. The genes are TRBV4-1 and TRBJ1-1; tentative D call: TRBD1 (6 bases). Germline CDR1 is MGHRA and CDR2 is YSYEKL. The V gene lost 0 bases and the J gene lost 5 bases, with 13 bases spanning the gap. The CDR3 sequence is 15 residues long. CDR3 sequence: CASSQDRGARTEAFF. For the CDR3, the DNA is TGCGCCAGCAGCCAAGATCGGGGGGCGAGAACTGAAGCTTTCTTT.

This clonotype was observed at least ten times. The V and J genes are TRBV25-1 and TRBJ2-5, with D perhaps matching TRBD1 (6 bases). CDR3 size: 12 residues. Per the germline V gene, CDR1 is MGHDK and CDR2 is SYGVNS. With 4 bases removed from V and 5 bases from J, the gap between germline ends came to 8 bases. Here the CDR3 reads CASSGQVETQYF. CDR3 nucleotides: TGTGCCAGCAGTGGACAGGTGGAGACCCAGTACTTC.

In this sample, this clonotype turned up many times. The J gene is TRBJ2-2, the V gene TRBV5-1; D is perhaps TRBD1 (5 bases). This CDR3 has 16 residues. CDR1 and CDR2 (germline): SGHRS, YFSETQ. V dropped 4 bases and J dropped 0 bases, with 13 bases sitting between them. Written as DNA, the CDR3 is TGCGCCAGCAGCCCCCAGGGCCGTGCGAACACCGGGGAGCTGTTTTTT. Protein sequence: CASSPQGRANTGELFF.